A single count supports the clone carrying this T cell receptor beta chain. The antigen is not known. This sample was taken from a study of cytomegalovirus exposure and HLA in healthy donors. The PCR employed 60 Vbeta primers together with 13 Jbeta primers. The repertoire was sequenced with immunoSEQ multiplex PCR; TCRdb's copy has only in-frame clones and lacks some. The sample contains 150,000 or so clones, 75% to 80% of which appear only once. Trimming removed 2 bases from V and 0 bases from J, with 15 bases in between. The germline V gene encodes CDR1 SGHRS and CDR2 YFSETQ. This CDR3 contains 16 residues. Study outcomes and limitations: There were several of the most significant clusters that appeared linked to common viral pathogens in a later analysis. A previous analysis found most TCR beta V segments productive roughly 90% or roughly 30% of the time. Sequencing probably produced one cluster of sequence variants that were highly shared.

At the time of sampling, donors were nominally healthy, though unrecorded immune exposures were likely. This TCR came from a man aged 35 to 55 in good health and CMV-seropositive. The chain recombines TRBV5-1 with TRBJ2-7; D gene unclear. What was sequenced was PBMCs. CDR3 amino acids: CASSLWAFPTSYEQYF. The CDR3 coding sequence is TGCGCCAGCAGCTTATGGGCCTTTCCTACCTCCTACGAGCAGTACTTC.